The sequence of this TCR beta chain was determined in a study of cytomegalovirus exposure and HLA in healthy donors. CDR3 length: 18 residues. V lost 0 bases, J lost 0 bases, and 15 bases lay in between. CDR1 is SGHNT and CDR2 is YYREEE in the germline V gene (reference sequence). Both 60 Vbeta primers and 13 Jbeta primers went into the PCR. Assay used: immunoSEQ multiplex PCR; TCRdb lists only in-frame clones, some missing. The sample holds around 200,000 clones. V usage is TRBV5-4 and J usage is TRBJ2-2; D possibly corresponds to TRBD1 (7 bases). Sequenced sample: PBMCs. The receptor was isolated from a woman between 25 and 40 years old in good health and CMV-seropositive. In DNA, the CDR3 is TGTGCCAGCAGCTTGGCCGACATCAGGGGGGCGAACACCGGGGAGCTGTTTTTT. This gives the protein CASSLADIRGANTGELFF.